These 5 T cell receptor beta chains share one sample of origin, sequenced in a study of CD8+ T cells in alopecia areata. cDNA prepared by RNA extraction and subsequent reverse transcription served as the template for sequencing. Method: immunoSEQ multiplex PCR; TCRdb's copy keeps in-frame clones and lacks some. The sample shows 200,000 or so clones, around 62% of them seen only once. Sequences were derived from CD4+ T cells sorted from blood, sampled at week 0. These receptors were collected from a human donor with alopecia areata.

V gene TRBV9 combines with J gene TRBJ2-3; D is unresolved. CDR3 length: 14 residues. Germline V lookup: CDR1 SGDLS, CDR2 YYNGEE. V was clipped by 3 bases and J by 2 bases, with 10 bases between them. CDR3 bases: TGTGCCAGCAGCGCCCCAATGGTCACAGATACGCAGTATTTT. Amino acids: CASSAPMVTDTQYF.

This clone was counted between two and nine times. The gene calls are TRBV5-1 and TRBJ2-3, with D possibly being TRBD1 or TRBD2 (5 bases each). The germline V gene has CDR1 SGHRS and CDR2 YFSETQ. The V end lost 0 bases, the J end lost 3 bases, and 14 bases lay between the germline ends. The CDR3 spans 16 residues. This chain's CDR3 is CASSLVMGDGTDTQYF. The CDR3 DNA reads TGCGCCAGCAGCTTGGTTATGGGGGATGGAACAGATACGCAGTATTTT.

To note about this clone: Other nucleotide sequences in the sample specify the same CDR3. The chain links TRBV29-1 to TRBJ1-1; weak D call: TRBD1 (5 bases). The germline V and J ends were trimmed by 3 bases and 3 bases, with 17 bases remaining between them. The length of the CDR3 is 15 residues. Germline V gene lookup returns CDR1 SQVTM and CDR2 ANQGSEA. For the CDR3, the DNA is TGCAGCGTTGATAGTAGGGGACGCGTAGACACTGAAGCTTTCTTT. This codes for CSVDSRGRVDTEAFF.

The V gene is TRBV30, the J gene TRBJ2-7, with TRBD2 matching 13 bases. The trim removed 2 bases at V and 2 bases at J, leaving 9 bases unmatched. CDR1 is GTSNPN and CDR2 is SVGIG in the germline V gene (reference sequence). The CDR3 extends over 17 amino acids. CDR3 protein: CAWSFFRTSGRAYEQYF. CDR3 bases: TGTGCCTGGAGTTTCTTTAGGACTAGCGGGAGAGCCTACGAGCAGTACTTC.

This clone was observed a handful of times. V and J are TRBV19 and TRBJ2-3; 7 nucleotides align to TRBD2. The CDR3 loop spans 17 amino acids. Unmatched junction bases numbered 11, after V lost 5 bases and J lost 0 bases. Per the germline V gene, CDR1 is LNHDA and CDR2 is SQIVND (reference sequence). The CDR3 protein is CASSPSAGALSTDTQYF. The CDR3, as DNA: TGTGCCAGTAGTCCCTCCGCGGGAGCGCTTAGCACAGATACGCAGTATTTT.